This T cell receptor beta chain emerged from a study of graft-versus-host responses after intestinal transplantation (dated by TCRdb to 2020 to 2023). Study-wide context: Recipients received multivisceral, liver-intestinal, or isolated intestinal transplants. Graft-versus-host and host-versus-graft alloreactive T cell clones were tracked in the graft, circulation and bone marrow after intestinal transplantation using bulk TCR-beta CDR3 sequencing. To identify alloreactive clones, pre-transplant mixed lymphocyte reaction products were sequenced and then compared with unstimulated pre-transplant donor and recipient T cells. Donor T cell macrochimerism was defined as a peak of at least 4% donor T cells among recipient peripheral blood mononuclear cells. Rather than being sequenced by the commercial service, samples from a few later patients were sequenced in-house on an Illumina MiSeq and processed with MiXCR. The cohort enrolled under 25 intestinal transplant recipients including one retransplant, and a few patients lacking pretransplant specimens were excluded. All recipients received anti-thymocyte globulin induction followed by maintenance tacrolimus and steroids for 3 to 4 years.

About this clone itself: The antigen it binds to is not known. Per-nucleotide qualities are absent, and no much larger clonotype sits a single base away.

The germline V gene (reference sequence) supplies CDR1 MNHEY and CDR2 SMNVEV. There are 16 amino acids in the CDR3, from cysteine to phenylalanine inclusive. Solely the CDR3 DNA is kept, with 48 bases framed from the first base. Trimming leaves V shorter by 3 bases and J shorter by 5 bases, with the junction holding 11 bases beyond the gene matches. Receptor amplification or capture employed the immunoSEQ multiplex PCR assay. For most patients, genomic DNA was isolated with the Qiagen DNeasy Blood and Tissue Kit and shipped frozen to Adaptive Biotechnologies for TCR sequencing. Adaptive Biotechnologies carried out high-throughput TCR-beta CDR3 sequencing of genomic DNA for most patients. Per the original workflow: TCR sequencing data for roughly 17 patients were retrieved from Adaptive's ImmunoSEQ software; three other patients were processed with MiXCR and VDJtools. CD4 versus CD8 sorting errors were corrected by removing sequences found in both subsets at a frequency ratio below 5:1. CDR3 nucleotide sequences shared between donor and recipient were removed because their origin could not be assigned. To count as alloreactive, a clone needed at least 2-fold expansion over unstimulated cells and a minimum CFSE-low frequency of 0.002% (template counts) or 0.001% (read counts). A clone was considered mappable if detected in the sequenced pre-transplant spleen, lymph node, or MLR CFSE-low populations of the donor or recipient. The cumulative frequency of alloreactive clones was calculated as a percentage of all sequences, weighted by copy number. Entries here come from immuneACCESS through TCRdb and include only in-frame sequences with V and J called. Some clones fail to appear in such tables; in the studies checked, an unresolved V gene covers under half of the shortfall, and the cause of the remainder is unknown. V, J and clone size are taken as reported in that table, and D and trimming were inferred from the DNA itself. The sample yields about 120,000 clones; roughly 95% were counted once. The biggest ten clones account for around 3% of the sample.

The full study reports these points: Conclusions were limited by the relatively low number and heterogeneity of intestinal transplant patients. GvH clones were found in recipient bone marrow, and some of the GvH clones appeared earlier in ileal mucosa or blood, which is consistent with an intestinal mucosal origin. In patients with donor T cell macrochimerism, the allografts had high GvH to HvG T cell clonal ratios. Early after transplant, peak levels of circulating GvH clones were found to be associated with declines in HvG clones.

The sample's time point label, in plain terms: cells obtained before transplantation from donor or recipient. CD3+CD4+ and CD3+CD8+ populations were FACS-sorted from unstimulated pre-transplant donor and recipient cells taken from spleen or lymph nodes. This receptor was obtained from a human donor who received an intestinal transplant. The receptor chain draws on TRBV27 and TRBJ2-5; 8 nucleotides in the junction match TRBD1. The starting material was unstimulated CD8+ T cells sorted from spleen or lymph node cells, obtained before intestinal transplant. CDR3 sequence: CASSFRTGHLQETQYF. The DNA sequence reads TGTGCCAGCAGTTTTAGGACAGGGCATTTACAGGAGACCCAGTACTTC.